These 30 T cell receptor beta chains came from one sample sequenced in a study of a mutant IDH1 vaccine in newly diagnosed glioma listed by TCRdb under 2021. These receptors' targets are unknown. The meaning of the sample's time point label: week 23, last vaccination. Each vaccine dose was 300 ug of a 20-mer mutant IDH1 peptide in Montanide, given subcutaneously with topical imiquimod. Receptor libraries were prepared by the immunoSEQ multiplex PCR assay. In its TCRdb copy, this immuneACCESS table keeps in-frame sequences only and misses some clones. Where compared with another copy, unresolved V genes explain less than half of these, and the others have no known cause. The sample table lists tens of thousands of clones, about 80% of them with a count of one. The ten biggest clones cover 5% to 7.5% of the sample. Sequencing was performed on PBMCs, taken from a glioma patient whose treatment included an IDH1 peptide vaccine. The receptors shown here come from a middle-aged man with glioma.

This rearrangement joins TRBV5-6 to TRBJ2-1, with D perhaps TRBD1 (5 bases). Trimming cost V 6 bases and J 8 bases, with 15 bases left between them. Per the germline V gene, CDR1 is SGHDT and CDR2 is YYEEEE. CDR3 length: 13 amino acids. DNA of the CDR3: TGTGCCAGCATTCGTCAGGGATTACATGAGCAGTTCTTC. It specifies CASIRQGLHEQFF. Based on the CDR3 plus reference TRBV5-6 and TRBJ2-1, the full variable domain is DAGVTQSPTHLIKTRGQQVTLRCSPKSGHDTVSWYQQALGQGPQFIFQYYEEEERQRGNFPDRFSGHQFPNYSSELNVNALLLGDSALYLCASIRQGLHEQFFGPGTRLTVL.

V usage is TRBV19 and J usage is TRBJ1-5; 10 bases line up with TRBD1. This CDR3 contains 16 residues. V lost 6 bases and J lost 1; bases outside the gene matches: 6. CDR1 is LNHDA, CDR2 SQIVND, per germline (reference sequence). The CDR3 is CASSRTGGRSNQPQHF. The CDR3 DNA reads TGTGCCAGTAGCAGGACAGGGGGACGGAGCAATCAGCCCCAGCATTTT.

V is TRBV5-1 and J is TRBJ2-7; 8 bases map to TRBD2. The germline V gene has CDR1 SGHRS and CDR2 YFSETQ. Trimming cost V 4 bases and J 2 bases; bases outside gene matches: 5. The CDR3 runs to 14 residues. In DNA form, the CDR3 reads TGCGCCAGCAGCCCCCCCGGGGGGGCCTACGAGCAGTACTTC. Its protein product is CASSPPGGAYEQYF.

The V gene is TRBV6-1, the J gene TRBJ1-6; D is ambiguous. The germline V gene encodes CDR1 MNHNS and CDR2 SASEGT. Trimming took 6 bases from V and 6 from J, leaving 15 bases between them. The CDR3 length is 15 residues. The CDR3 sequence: CASSERETVNSPLHF. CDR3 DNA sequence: TGTGCCAGCAGCGAGAGGGAAACGGTTAATTCACCCCTCCACTTT.

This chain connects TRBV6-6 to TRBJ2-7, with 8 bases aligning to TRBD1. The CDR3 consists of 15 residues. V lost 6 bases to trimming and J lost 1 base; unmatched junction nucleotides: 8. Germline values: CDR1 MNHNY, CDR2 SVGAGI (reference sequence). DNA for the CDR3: TGTGCCAGCAGCCCGACAGGGGTAATTTCCTACGAGCAGTACTTC. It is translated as CASSPTGVISYEQYF.

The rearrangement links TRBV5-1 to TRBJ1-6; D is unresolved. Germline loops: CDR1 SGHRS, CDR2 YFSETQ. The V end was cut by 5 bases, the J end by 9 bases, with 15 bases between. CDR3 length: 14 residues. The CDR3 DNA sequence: TGCGCCAGCAGGGGCGCACCGGAGGGTTCACCCCTCCACTTT. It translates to CASRGAPEGSPLHF. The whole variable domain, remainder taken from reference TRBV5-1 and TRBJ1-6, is KAGVTQTPRYLIKTRGQQVTLSCSPISGHRSVSWYQQTPGQGLQFLFEYFSETQRNKGNFPGRFSGRQFSNSRSEMNVSTLELGDSALYLCASRGAPEGSPLHFGNGTRLTVT.

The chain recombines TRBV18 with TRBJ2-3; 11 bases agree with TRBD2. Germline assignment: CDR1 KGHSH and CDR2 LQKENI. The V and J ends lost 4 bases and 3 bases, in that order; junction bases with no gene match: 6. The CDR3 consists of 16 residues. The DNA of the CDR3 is TGTGCCAGCTCACTCTTAGCGGGGGGGCCAACAGATACGCAGTATTTT. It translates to CASSLLAGGPTDTQYF. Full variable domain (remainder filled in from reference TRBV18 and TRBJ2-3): NAGVMQNPRHLVRRRGQEARLRCSPMKGHSHVYWYRQLPEEGLKFMVYLQKENIIDESGMPKERFSAEFPKEGPSILRIQQVVRGDSAAYFCASSLLAGGPTDTQYFGPGTRLTVL.

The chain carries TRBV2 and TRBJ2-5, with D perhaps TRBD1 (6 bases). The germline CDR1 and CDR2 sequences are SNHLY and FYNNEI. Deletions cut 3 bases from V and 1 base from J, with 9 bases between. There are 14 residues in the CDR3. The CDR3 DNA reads TGTGCCAGCAGTGAGCAGACAGGCCAAGAGACCCAGTACTTC. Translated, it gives CASSEQTGQETQYF.

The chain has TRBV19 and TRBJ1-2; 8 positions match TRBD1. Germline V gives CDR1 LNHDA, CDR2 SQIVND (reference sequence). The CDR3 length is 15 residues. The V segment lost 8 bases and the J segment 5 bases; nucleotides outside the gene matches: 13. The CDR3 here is CASSVQGALQYGYTF. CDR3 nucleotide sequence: TGTGCCAGTTCGGTCCAGGGGGCCCTCCAATATGGCTACACCTTC.

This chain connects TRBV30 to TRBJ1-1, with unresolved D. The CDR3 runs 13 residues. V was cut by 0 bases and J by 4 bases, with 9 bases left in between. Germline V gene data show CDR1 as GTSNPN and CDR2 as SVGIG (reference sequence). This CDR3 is CAWSVFSSTEAFF. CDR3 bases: TGTGCCTGGAGTGTATTTTCCAGCACTGAAGCTTTCTTT.

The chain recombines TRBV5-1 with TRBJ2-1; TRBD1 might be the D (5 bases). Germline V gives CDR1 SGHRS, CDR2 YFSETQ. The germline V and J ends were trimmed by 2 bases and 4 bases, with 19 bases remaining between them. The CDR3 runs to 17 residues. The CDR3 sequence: CASSLRRQSRAYNEQFF. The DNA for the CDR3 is TGCGCCAGCAGCTTAAGGAGACAGTCCCGGGCATACAATGAGCAGTTCTTC.

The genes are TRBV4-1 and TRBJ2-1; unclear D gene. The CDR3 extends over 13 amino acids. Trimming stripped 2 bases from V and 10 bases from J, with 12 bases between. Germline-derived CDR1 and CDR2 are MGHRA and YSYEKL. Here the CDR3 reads CASSQRPEQEQFF. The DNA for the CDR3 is TGCGCCAGCAGCCAACGCCCGGAGCAAGAGCAGTTCTTC.

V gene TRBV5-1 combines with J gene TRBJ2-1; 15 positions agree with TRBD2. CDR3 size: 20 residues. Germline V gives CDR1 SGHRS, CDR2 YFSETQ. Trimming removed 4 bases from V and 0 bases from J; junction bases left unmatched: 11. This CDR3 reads CASSAAGTSGGSSSYNEQFF. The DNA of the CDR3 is TGCGCCAGCAGCGCCGCCGGGACTAGCGGGGGGTCAAGCTCCTACAATGAGCAGTTCTTC.

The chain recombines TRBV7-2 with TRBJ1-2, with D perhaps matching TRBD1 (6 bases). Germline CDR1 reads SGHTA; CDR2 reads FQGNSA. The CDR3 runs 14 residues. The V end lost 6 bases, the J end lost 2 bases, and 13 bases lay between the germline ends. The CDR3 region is CASREGVWNYGYTF. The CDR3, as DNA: TGTGCCAGCAGGGAGGGGGTATGGAACTATGGCTACACCTTC.

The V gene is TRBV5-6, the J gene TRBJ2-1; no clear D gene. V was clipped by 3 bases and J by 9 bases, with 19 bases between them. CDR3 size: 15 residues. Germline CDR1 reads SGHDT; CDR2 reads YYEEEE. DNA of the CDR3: TGTGCCAGCAGCTCCTACGTTCGGCTGAATGGTGAGCAGTTCTTC. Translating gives CASSSYVRLNGEQFF. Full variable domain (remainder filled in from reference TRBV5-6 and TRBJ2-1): DAGVTQSPTHLIKTRGQQVTLRCSPKSGHDTVSWYQQALGQGPQFIFQYYEEEERQRGNFPDRFSGHQFPNYSSELNVNALLLGDSALYLCASSSYVRLNGEQFFGPGTRLTVL.

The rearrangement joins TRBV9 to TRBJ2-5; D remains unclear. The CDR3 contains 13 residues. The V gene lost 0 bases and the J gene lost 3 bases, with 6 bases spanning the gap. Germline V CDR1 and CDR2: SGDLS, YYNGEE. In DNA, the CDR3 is TGTGCCAGCAGCGTAGGGTCAGAAGAGACCCAGTACTTC. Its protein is CASSVGSEETQYF. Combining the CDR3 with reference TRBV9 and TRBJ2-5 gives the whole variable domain DSGVTQTPKHLITATGQRVTLRCSPRSGDLSVYWYQQSLDQGLQFLIQYYNGEERAKGNILERFSAQQFPDLHSELNLSSLELGDSALYFCASSVGSEETQYFGPGTRLLVL.

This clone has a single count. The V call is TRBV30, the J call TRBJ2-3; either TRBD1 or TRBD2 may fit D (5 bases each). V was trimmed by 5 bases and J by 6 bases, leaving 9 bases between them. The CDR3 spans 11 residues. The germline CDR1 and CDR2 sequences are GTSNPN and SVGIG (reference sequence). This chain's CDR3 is CAWGGPDTQYF. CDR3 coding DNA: TGTGCCTGGGGGGGACCGGATACGCAGTATTTT.

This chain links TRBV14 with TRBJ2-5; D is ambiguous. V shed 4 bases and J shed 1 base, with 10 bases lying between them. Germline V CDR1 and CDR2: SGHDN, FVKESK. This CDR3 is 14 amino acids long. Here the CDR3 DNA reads TGTGCCAGCAGCCCACTGGGTCTCCAAGAGACCCAGTACTTC. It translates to CASSPLGLQETQYF.

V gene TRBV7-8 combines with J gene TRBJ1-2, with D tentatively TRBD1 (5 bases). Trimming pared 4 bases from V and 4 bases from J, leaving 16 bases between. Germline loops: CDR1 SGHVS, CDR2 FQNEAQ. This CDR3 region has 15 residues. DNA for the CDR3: TGTGCCAGCAGCTCACGGTGGGGGGGAATCTATGGCTACACCTTC. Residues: CASSSRWGGIYGYTF.

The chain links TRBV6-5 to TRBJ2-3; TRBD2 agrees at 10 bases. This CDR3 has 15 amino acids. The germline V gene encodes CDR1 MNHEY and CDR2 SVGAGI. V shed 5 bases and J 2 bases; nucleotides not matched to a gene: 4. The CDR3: CASSRLAGYTDTQYF. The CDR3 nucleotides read TGTGCCAGCAGTCGACTAGCGGGTTACACAGATACGCAGTATTTT.

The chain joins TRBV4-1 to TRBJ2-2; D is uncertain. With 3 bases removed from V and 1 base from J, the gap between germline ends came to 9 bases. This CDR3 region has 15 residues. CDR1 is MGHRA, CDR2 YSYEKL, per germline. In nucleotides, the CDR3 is TGCGCCAGCAGCCATGGTAGAGGGAACACCGGGGAGCTGTTTTTT. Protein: CASSHGRGNTGELFF.

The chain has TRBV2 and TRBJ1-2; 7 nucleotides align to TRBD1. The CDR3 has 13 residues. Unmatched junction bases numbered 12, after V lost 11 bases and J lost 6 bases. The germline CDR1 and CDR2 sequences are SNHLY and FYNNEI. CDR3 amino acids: CASYRGENHGYTF. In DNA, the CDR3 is TGTGCCTCGTACAGGGGTGAAAACCATGGCTACACCTTC.

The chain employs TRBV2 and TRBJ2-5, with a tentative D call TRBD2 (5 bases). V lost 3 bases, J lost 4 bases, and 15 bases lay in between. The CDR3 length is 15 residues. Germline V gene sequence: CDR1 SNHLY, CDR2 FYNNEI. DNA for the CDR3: TGTGCCAGCAGTGACCGGCAGCGGATAGCAGAGACCCAGTACTTC. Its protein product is CASSDRQRIAETQYF.

This CDR3 is CASSSTGRDAAYEQYF. CDR3 coding DNA: TGTGCCAGCAGCTCCACCGGCCGGGATGCCGCCTACGAGCAGTACTTC. The J gene is TRBJ2-7, the V gene TRBV7-9; D perhaps matches TRBD2 (5 bases). The length of the CDR3 is 16 residues. Germline CDR1 reads SEHNR; CDR2 reads FQNEAQ (reference sequence). Trimming left V 4 bases short and J 2 bases short, with 18 bases between.

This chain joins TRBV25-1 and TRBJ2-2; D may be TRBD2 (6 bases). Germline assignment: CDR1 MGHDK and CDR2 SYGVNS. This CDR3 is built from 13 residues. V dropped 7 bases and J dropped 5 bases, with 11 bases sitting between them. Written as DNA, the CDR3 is TGTGCCAGCACTAGCGCACCGACCGGGGAGCTGTTTTTT. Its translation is CASTSAPTGELFF.

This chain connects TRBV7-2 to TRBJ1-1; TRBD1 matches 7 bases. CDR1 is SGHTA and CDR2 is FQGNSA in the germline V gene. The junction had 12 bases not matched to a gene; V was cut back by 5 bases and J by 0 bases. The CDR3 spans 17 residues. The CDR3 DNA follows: TGTGCCAGCAGCGAACCGGGACAGCCGTTCATGAACACTGAAGCTTTCTTT. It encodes CASSEPGQPFMNTEAFF.

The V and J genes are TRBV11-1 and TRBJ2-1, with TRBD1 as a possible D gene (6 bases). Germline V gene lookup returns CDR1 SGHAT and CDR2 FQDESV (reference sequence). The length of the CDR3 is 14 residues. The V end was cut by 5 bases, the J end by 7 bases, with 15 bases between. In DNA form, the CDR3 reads TGTGCCAGCAGCGGTGCTGGGGGCCGTAATGAGCAGTTCTTC. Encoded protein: CASSGAGGRNEQFF.

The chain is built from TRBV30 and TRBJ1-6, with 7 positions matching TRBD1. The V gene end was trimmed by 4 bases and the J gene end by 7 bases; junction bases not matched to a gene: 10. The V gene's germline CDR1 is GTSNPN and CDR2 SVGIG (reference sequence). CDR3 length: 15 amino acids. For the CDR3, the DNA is TGTGCCTGGAAGCATATGACAGGGCCAAATTCACCCCTCCACTTT. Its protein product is CAWKHMTGPNSPLHF.

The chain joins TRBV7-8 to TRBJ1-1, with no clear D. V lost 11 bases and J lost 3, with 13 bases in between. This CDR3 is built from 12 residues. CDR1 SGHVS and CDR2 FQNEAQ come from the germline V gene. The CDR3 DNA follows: TGTGCCGCGGCAGAGATTTACACTGAAGCTTTCTTT. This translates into CAAAEIYTEAFF.

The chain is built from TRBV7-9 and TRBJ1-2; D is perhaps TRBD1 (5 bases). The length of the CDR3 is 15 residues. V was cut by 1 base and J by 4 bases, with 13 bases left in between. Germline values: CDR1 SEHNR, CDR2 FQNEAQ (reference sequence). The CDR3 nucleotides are TGTGCCAGCAGCTTAGTAGGGGAATTTGGCTATGGCTACACCTTC. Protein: CASSLVGEFGYGYTF.